What follows is one T cell receptor beta chain and its context. Researchers ran the PCR with 60 Vbeta and 13 Jbeta primers. Using immunoSEQ multiplex PCR, the repertoire was profiled, and TCRdb retains in-frame clones only, with some absent. Among 150,000 to 200,000 clones listed, over 65% were seen once. This specimen belongs to a study of cytomegalovirus exposure and HLA in healthy donors. The CDR3 has 14 amino acids. V was shortened by 5 bases and J by 7 bases, with 18 bases between the two germline ends. Germline lookup yields CDR1 MNHEY and CDR2 SMNVEV (reference sequence). The TCR comes from a man aged 40-50 years in good health and CMV-seropositive. Sequencing used PBMCs. The rearrangement joins TRBV27 to TRBJ2-7; a possible D gene is TRBD1 (6 bases). CDR3 loop: CASSHYREPGEQYF. For the CDR3, the DNA is TGTGCCAGCAGTCACTACAGGGAACCCGGGGAGCAGTACTTC.